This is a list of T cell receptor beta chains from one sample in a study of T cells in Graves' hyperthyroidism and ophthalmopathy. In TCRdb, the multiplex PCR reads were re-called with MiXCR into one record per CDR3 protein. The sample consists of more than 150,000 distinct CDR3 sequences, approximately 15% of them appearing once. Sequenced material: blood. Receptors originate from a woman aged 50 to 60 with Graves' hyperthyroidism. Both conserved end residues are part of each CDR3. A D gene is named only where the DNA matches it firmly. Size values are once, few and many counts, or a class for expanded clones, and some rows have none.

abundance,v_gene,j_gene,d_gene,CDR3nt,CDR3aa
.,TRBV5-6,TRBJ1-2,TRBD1,TGTGCCAGCAGCACCGACAGGGCTCGTTACTATGGCTACACCTTC,CASSTDRARYYGYTF
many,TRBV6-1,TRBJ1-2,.,TGTGCGGCGTTAGGGAGTTATGGCTACACCTTC,CAALGSYGYTF
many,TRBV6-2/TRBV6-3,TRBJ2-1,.,TGTGCCAGCAGCCACCATTACAATGAGCAGTTCTTC,CASSHHYNEQFF
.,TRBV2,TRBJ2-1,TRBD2,TGTGCCAGCAGTGCTGCGGGAGGGGCCTATGAGCAGTTCTTC,CASSAAGGAYEQFF
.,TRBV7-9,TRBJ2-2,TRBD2,TGTGCCAGCAGGTCGGGACTAGCGAATTCTGGGGAGCTGTTTTTT,CASRSGLANSGELFF
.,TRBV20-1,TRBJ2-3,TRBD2,TGCAGTGCCGTGGCGGGGGGGACAGATACGCAGTATTTT,CSAVAGGTDTQYF
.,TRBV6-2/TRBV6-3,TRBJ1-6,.,TGTGCCAGTAGGAACAGGGTTGGGGATTCACCCCTCCACTTT,CASRNRVGDSPLHF
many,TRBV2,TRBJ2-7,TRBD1,TGTGCCAGCAGTAAGACAGGGGTCGGCGAGCAGTACTTC,CASSKTGVGEQYF
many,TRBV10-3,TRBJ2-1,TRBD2,TGTGCCACAACCTCTCTAGCGGGGGGCGACAATGAGCAGTTCTTC,CATTSLAGGDNEQFF
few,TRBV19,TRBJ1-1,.,TGTGCCAGTTATCAGGGTTCGGTATCTTTCTTT,CASYQGSVSFF
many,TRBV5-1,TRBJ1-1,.,TGCGCCAGCAGGATAAACACTGAAGCTTTCTTT,CASRINTEAFF
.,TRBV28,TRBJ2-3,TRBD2,TGTGCCAGCAGACGCTTCGGGGGGGCTAGCACAGATACGCAGTATTTT,CASRRFGGASTDTQYF
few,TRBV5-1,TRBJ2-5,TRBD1,TGCGCCAGCATCCTAGGGCTCCACACAGGGGCCCAAGAGACCCAGTACTTC,CASILGLHTGAQETQYF
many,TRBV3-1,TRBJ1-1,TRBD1,TGTGCCAGCAGCCAAGCAAGGGGGCGGACTGAAGCTTTCTTT,CASSQARGRTEAFF
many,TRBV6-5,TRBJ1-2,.,TGTGCCAGCAGTTACGATAGGGCGAGACGGGGGTTGTATGGCTACACCTTC,CASSYDRARRGLYGYTF
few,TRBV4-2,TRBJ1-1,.,TGTGCCAGCAGCCAAGGATTTACAGTGAACACTGAAGCTTTCTTT,CASSQGFTVNTEAFF
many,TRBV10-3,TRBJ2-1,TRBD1,TGTGCCATCAGTGAAATTGGGGGACAGCTCAATGAGCAGTTCTTC,CAISEIGGQLNEQFF
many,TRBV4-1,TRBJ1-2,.,TGCGCCAGCAGCCAAGATAGGGCAGTCGATGGCTACACCTTC,CASSQDRAVDGYTF
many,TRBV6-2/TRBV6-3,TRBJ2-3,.,TGTGCCAGCAATCCGGACAGTACAGATACGCAGTATTTT,CASNPDSTDTQYF
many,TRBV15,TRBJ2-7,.,TGTGCCACCAGCAGAGATCTAGGGAGCTCCTACGAGCAGTACTTC,CATSRDLGSSYEQYF
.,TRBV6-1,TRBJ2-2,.,TGTGCCAGCAGTGAAGCCGGGCAGGCAGTTACCGGGGAGCTGTTTTTT,CASSEAGQAVTGELFF
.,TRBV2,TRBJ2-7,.,TGTGCCAGCAGCAGGTTTATGGGAGCCTACGAGCAGTACTTC,CASSRFMGAYEQYF
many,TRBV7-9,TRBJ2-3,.,TGTGCCAGCAGTGCCCAAACTCACACAGATACGCAGTATTTT,CASSAQTHTDTQYF
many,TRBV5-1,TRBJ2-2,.,TGCGCCAGCAGCTTGGAGCCAGGGGCGAACACCGGGGAGCTGTTTTTT,CASSLEPGANTGELFF
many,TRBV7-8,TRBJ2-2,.,TGTGCCAGCAGCTTTTGGGACAAGAACACCGGGGAGCTGTTTTTT,CASSFWDKNTGELFF
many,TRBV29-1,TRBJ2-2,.,TGCAGCGTTGAAGGTTGGAGAAACACCGGGGAGCTGTTTTTT,CSVEGWRNTGELFF
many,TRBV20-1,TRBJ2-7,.,TGCAGTGCTAGAATTGGAGGGGGCGCATTCAAAGCCGAGCAGTACTTC,CSARIGGGAFKAEQYF
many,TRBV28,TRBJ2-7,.,TGTGCCAGCAGTCCCCACCTGGACACGGCCGAGCAGTACTTC,CASSPHLDTAEQYF
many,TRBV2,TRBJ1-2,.,TGTGCCAGCAGTGAGATCCCTAACTATGGCTACACCTTC,CASSEIPNYGYTF
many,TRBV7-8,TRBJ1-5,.,TGTGCCAGCAGCTCCCTTCGAGGGGTAAGCGGCAATCAGCCCCAGCATTTT,CASSSLRGVSGNQPQHF
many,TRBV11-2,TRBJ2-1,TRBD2,TGTGCCAGCAGCTTTGGGCGGGGGGGTTTAGGGTCACAGTTCTTC,CASSFGRGGLGSQFF
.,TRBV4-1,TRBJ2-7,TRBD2,TGCGCCAGCAGCCAACGACTAGCGGGGGTAGAGCAGTACTTC,CASSQRLAGVEQYF
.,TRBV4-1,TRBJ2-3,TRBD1,TGCGCCAGCAGCCCCCGGACAGGGGGAGGCACAGATACGCAGTATTTT,CASSPRTGGGTDTQYF
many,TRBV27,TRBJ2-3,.,TGTGCCAGCAGTTTCAGGGATAGTGTAGATACGCAGTATTTT,CASSFRDSVDTQYF
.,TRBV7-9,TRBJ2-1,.,TGTGCCAGCAGCTCCTCCGGGGGGCTAAACAATGAGCAGTTCTTC,CASSSSGGLNNEQFF
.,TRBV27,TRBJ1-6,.,TGTGCCAGCAAGGTGGGAAATTCACCCCTCCACTTT,CASKVGNSPLHF
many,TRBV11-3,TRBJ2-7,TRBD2,TGTGCCAGCAGCCAGGGGGTAGCGGGGGGCCACGAGCAGTACTTC,CASSQGVAGGHEQYF
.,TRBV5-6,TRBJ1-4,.,TGTGCCAGCAGCTTGGGGCGGCCTAATGAAAAACTGTTTTTT,CASSLGRPNEKLFF
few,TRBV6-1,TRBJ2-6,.,TGTGCCAGCAAGTCTAGCTCTGGGGCCAACGTCCTGACTTTC,CASKSSSGANVLTF
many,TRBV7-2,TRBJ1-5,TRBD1,TGTGCCAGCAGCCTGCAGGGGGCGGACAATCAGCCCCAGCATTTT,CASSLQGADNQPQHF
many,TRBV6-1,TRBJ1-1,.,TGTGCCAGCAGTTCACAGCCCCCCCTGCGGAACACTGAAGCTTTCTTT,CASSSQPPLRNTEAFF
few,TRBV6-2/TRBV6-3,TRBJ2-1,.,TGTGCCAGCAGTTACTCGAGAGGTTCCCAGAACCAGTTCTTC,CASSYSRGSQNQFF
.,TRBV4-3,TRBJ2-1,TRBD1,TGCGCCAGCAGCCCCCCGGGACAGGGGGATGAGCAGTTCTTC,CASSPPGQGDEQFF
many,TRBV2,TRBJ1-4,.,TGTGCCAGCAGTGCGGACAGCAATGAAAAACTGTTTTTT,CASSADSNEKLFF
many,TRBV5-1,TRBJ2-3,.,TGCGCCAGCAGCTTGGGGGAAGTAGATACGCAGTATTTT,CASSLGEVDTQYF
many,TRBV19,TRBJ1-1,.,TGTGCCAGTACCCCCGGGGGGCCGGGGTACACTGAAGCTTTCTTT,CASTPGGPGYTEAFF
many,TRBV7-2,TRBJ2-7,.,TGTGCCAGCAGCTCCACAACTAGGCGGATACCCTACGAGCAGTACTTC,CASSSTTRRIPYEQYF
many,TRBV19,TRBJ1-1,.,TGTGCCAGCCCCAGTCTAACTGAAGCTTTCTTT,CASPSLTEAFF
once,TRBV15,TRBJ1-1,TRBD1,TGTGCCACCAGCACTGGACAGGGGACTGAAGCTTTCTTT,CATSTGQGTEAFF
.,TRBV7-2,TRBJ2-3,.,TGTGCCAGCAGCCGCATTAACCCTAGCACAGATACGCAGTATTTT,CASSRINPSTDTQYF
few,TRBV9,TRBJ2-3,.,TGTGCCAGCAGCGTAGCAGAAGGAGGGGGCACAGATACGCAGTATTTT,CASSVAEGGGTDTQYF